Listed below are T cell receptor beta chains from one sample, sequenced in a study of blood T cell repertoires in COVID-19. The method was immunoSEQ multiplex PCR; TCRdb's version includes in-frame clones alone and lacks a portion of them. The sample gives about 170,000 clones, around four fifths of which show up once; about 1.9% is in the top ten. The specimen was peripheral blood. The receptors come from an elderly woman with acute or convalescent COVID-19. CDR3s include the opening cysteine and the closing phenylalanine or tryptophan. The order of the fields is J gene, clone size, V gene, D gene, CDR3 protein, CDR3 DNA. The D gene is left open where the match is weak. The size of a clone is reported for some rows only, either as once, few or many, or as a class for expanded clones.

J gene: TRBJ1-1; clone size: .; V gene: TRBV4-1; D gene: .; CDR3 protein: CASSPSWRGGEAFF; CDR3 DNA: TGCGCCAGCAGCCCCAGCTGGAGGGGCGGGGAAGCTTTCTTT
J gene: TRBJ2-7; clone size: .; V gene: TRBV7-9; D gene: TRBD2; CDR3 protein: CASSLAGGGANEQYF; CDR3 DNA: TGTGCCAGCAGCTTAGCTGGCGGGGGGGCGAACGAGCAGTACTTC
J gene: TRBJ2-1; clone size: .; V gene: TRBV4-3; D gene: TRBD2; CDR3 protein: CASSQDLAAGGYNEQFF; CDR3 DNA: TGCGCCAGCAGCCAAGATCTCGCAGCGGGAGGCTACAATGAGCAGTTCTTC
J gene: TRBJ1-1; clone size: .; V gene: TRBV6-1; D gene: .; CDR3 protein: CASSEARAQAFF; CDR3 DNA: TGTGCCAGCAGTGAAGCGAGGGCCCAAGCTTTCTTT
J gene: TRBJ1-4; clone size: .; V gene: TRBV2; D gene: TRBD1; CDR3 protein: CAGRDSRNEKLFF; CDR3 DNA: TGTGCCGGTCGGGACAGTAGAAATGAAAAACTGTTTTTT
J gene: TRBJ2-7; clone size: .; V gene: TRBV19; D gene: TRBD2; CDR3 protein: CASRPNPGTTAYEQYF; CDR3 DNA: TGTGCCAGTAGACCCAATCCCGGGACTACAGCCTACGAGCAGTACTTC
J gene: TRBJ2-2; clone size: .; V gene: TRBV11-2; D gene: .; CDR3 protein: CASSLVYTGELFF; CDR3 DNA: TGTGCCAGCAGCTTAGTATACACCGGGGAGCTGTTTTTT
J gene: TRBJ2-1; clone size: .; V gene: TRBV28; D gene: TRBD1; CDR3 protein: CASSFGTGMVHEQFF; CDR3 DNA: TGTGCCAGCAGTTTTGGGACAGGGATGGTGCATGAGCAGTTCTTC
J gene: TRBJ1-5; clone size: .; V gene: TRBV5-8; D gene: .; CDR3 protein: CASSLELFGTEGQPQHF; CDR3 DNA: TGTGCCAGCAGCTTGGAGCTGTTCGGAACAGAGGGTCAGCCCCAGCATTTT
J gene: TRBJ2-1; clone size: .; V gene: TRBV5-1; D gene: .; CDR3 protein: CASSLGGSSSYNEQFF; CDR3 DNA: TGCGCCAGCAGCTTGGGCGGGTCGAGCTCCTACAATGAGCAGTTCTTC
J gene: TRBJ1-4; clone size: .; V gene: TRBV19; D gene: TRBD1; CDR3 protein: CASSQRQGASTNEKLFF; CDR3 DNA: TGTGCCAGTAGTCAGCGACAGGGGGCCTCAACTAATGAAAAACTGTTTTTT
J gene: TRBJ1-5; clone size: few; V gene: TRBV7-2; D gene: TRBD1; CDR3 protein: CASSLTGGAAQPQHF; CDR3 DNA: TGTGCCAGCAGCTTAACAGGGGGCGCAGCTCAGCCCCAGCATTTT
J gene: TRBJ1-3; clone size: .; V gene: TRBV11-1; D gene: .; CDR3 protein: CASSLAGQSGNTIYF; CDR3 DNA: TGTGCCAGCAGCTTAGCCGGACAGTCTGGAAACACCATATATTTT
J gene: TRBJ1-1; clone size: few; V gene: TRBV5-1; D gene: TRBD1; CDR3 protein: CASSLADRGNTEAFF; CDR3 DNA: TGCGCCAGCAGCTTGGCCGACAGGGGAAACACTGAAGCTTTCTTT
J gene: TRBJ2-7; clone size: .; V gene: TRBV10-3; D gene: .; CDR3 protein: CAISDLEGGEQYF; CDR3 DNA: TGTGCCATCAGTGACTTAGAGGGTGGCGAGCAGTACTTC
J gene: TRBJ2-7; clone size: .; V gene: TRBV5-1; D gene: TRBD1; CDR3 protein: CASSLSWDRAAYEQYF; CDR3 DNA: TGCGCCAGCAGCTTGAGTTGGGACAGGGCCGCCTACGAGCAGTACTTC
J gene: TRBJ1-1; clone size: .; V gene: TRBV5-4; D gene: TRBD1; CDR3 protein: CASSSRDRLAFF; CDR3 DNA: TGTGCCAGCAGCTCCAGGGACAGATTAGCTTTCTTT
J gene: TRBJ2-7; clone size: few; V gene: TRBV5-1; D gene: .; CDR3 protein: CASSFVLGAYEQYF; CDR3 DNA: TGCGCCAGCAGCTTCGTATTAGGGGCCTACGAGCAGTACTTC
J gene: TRBJ2-7; clone size: many; V gene: TRBV30; D gene: TRBD2; CDR3 protein: CAWRLAGGFSYEQYF; CDR3 DNA: TGTGCCTGGAGACTAGCGGGAGGGTTCTCCTACGAGCAGTACTTC
J gene: TRBJ2-7; clone size: .; V gene: TRBV18; D gene: .; CDR3 protein: CASSHRANEQYF; CDR3 DNA: TGTGCCAGCTCACACAGGGCTAACGAGCAGTACTTC
J gene: TRBJ2-2; clone size: .; V gene: TRBV6-5; D gene: .; CDR3 protein: CASRPGTSSGELFF; CDR3 DNA: TGTGCCAGCAGACCCGGGACTTCGTCGGGGGAGCTGTTTTTT
J gene: TRBJ1-2; clone size: few; V gene: TRBV28; D gene: .; CDR3 protein: CASVRGWDGYTF; CDR3 DNA: TGTGCCAGCGTCCGGGGTTGGGATGGCTACACCTTC
J gene: TRBJ1-2; clone size: .; V gene: TRBV4-2; D gene: .; CDR3 protein: CASSQDRGTNYGYTF; CDR3 DNA: TGTGCCAGCAGCCAAGATCGGGGGACTAACTATGGCTACACCTTC
J gene: TRBJ2-2; clone size: once; V gene: TRBV5-6; D gene: TRBD1; CDR3 protein: CASSLGQGVRELFF; CDR3 DNA: TGTGCCAGCAGCCTGGGACAGGGGGTACGGGAGCTGTTTTTT
J gene: TRBJ2-5; clone size: .; V gene: TRBV7-2; D gene: TRBD2; CDR3 protein: CASSLVAGGETQYF; CDR3 DNA: TGTGCCAGCAGCTTAGTAGCGGGGGGGGAGACCCAGTACTTC
J gene: TRBJ1-1; clone size: .; V gene: TRBV2; D gene: TRBD1; CDR3 protein: CASSGLGQAITEAFF; CDR3 DNA: TGTGCCAGCAGTGGGCTCGGACAGGCAATTACTGAAGCTTTCTTT
J gene: TRBJ1-2; clone size: .; V gene: TRBV5-4; D gene: .; CDR3 protein: CASSLDRGTLTF; CDR3 DNA: TGTGCCAGCAGCTTGGATCGCGGAACCCTCACCTTC
J gene: TRBJ1-6; clone size: .; V gene: TRBV7-9; D gene: .; CDR3 protein: CASSLESGNSPLHF; CDR3 DNA: TGTGCCAGCAGCTTAGAGTCAGGGAATTCACCCCTCCACTTT
J gene: TRBJ1-1; clone size: .; V gene: TRBV10-3; D gene: .; CDR3 protein: CAISDTGPTEAFF; CDR3 DNA: TGTGCCATCAGTGATACAGGGCCCACTGAAGCTTTCTTT
J gene: TRBJ2-2; clone size: .; V gene: TRBV7-3; D gene: TRBD2; CDR3 protein: CASSPGGLGTGELFF; CDR3 DNA: TGTGCCAGCAGCCCGGGAGGTTTAGGAACCGGGGAGCTGTTTTTT
J gene: TRBJ1-6; clone size: .; V gene: TRBV6-2/TRBV6-3; D gene: .; CDR3 protein: CASSLSGWDTYNSPLHF; CDR3 DNA: TGTGCCAGCAGCCTCTCCGGTTGGGACACCTATAATTCACCCCTCCACTTT
J gene: TRBJ2-2; clone size: once; V gene: TRBV5-1; D gene: TRBD1; CDR3 protein: CASSSHPGQGAGELFF; CDR3 DNA: TGCGCCAGCAGCTCCCATCCGGGACAGGGGGCCGGGGAGCTGTTTTTT
J gene: TRBJ2-7; clone size: .; V gene: TRBV6-6; D gene: TRBD1; CDR3 protein: CASTDDRVSYEQYF; CDR3 DNA: TGTGCCAGCACCGATGACAGGGTATCCTACGAGCAGTACTTC